A selection of T cell receptor beta chains follows, all from one sample in a study of blood T cells in healthy people across ages. TCRdb processed the 5' RACE reads anew with MiXCR; each CDR3 protein has one entry. The sample contains about 570,000 distinct CDR3 sequences, about 26% of which appear only once. The sequenced material came from blood. Source of these receptors: a woman between 70 and 85 years old in good health. Both conserved end residues are part of each CDR3. D genes are given only for firm matches. The listing skips clone size in some rows; elsewhere it reads once, few, many or a size class.

d_call: TRBD1; j_call: TRBJ2-7; v_call: TRBV18; clone_size: -; cdr3_nt: TGTGCCAGCTCACCAACCGGGGACAGCTACGAGCAGTACTTC; cdr3_aa: CASSPTGDSYEQYF
d_call: -; j_call: TRBJ2-7; v_call: TRBV14; clone_size: few; cdr3_nt: TGTGCCAGCAGCCGCTCGGACGAGCAGTACTTC; cdr3_aa: CASSRSDEQYF
d_call: -; j_call: TRBJ1-3; v_call: TRBV7-3; clone_size: few; cdr3_nt: TGTGCCAGCATTAAACCCGCGGCCCGTTTTAGGGAGGGAAACACCATATATTTT; cdr3_aa: CASIKPAARFREGNTIYF
d_call: -; j_call: TRBJ2-4; v_call: TRBV4-2; clone_size: few; cdr3_nt: TGTGCCAGCAGCCAAGATAGTGGGATCCGAGGTGAAAACATTCAGTACTTC; cdr3_aa: CASSQDSGIRGENIQYF
d_call: TRBD1; j_call: TRBJ2-3; v_call: TRBV29-1; clone_size: -; cdr3_nt: TGCAGCGTTCTGTGGACAGGGGTGGGAGATACGCAGTATTTT; cdr3_aa: CSVLWTGVGDTQYF
d_call: TRBD1; j_call: TRBJ2-2; v_call: TRBV6-1; clone_size: -; cdr3_nt: TGTGCCAGCAGTACAGGGGGCGCAGGGGCCGGGGAGCTGTTTTTT; cdr3_aa: CASSTGGAGAGELFF
d_call: -; j_call: TRBJ2-1; v_call: TRBV6-2/TRBV6-3; clone_size: -; cdr3_nt: TGTGCCAGCAGTTCCCCGGGAACCTACAATGAGCAGTTCTTC; cdr3_aa: CASSSPGTYNEQFF
d_call: -; j_call: TRBJ2-5; v_call: TRBV20-1; clone_size: -; cdr3_nt: TGCAGTGCTCCTGGACAGTTTCAAGAGCAGTACTTC; cdr3_aa: CSAPGQFQEQYF
d_call: -; j_call: TRBJ2-1; v_call: TRBV2; clone_size: few; cdr3_nt: TGTGCCAGCAAGACCGGGAGCTCCTACAATGAGCAGTTCTTC; cdr3_aa: CASKTGSSYNEQFF
d_call: TRBD2; j_call: TRBJ2-3; v_call: TRBV5-1; clone_size: -; cdr3_nt: TGCGCCAGCAGCTTCGGGATAGCGGGGGGCGCAGATACGCAGTATTTT; cdr3_aa: CASSFGIAGGADTQYF
d_call: TRBD2; j_call: TRBJ2-5; v_call: TRBV3-1; clone_size: -; cdr3_nt: TGTGCCACCTCGACTAGCGGGGGGAAAGGGACCCAGTACTTC; cdr3_aa: CATSTSGGKGTQYF
d_call: -; j_call: TRBJ1-2; v_call: TRBV29-1; clone_size: -; cdr3_nt: TGCAGCGTTGAAAACGGCTATGGCTACACCTTC; cdr3_aa: CSVENGYGYTF
d_call: -; j_call: TRBJ2-1; v_call: TRBV5-1; clone_size: many; cdr3_nt: TGCGCCAGCAGCTTGGGCCCGGTTCGCTACAATGAGCAGTTCTTC; cdr3_aa: CASSLGPVRYNEQFF
d_call: -; j_call: TRBJ1-1; v_call: TRBV4-2; clone_size: -; cdr3_nt: TGTGCCAGCAGCCAAGATCTTCCGGGAATGAACACTGAAGCTTTCTTT; cdr3_aa: CASSQDLPGMNTEAFF
d_call: -; j_call: TRBJ2-5; v_call: TRBV4-1; clone_size: few; cdr3_nt: TGCGCCAGCAGCCAAGAGAGGGGGCAAGAGACCCAGTACTTC; cdr3_aa: CASSQERGQETQYF
d_call: -; j_call: TRBJ1-1; v_call: TRBV5-1; clone_size: -; cdr3_nt: TGCGCCAGCAGCCCCTCCGGCCAGACGGGCCCCATGAACACTGAAGCTTTCTTT; cdr3_aa: CASSPSGQTGPMNTEAFF
d_call: TRBD1; j_call: TRBJ1-2; v_call: TRBV4-1; clone_size: -; cdr3_nt: TGCGCCAGCAGCCAAAGTGGACAGGGACACTATGGCTACACCTTC; cdr3_aa: CASSQSGQGHYGYTF
d_call: -; j_call: TRBJ2-5; v_call: TRBV18; clone_size: many; cdr3_nt: TGTGCCACCCTCGGGGACGGAAGAGAGACCCAGTACTTC; cdr3_aa: CATLGDGRETQYF
d_call: -; j_call: TRBJ2-5; v_call: TRBV12-3/TRBV12-4; clone_size: few; cdr3_nt: TGTGCCAGCAGCCCAATGTTTGGCCAGGAGACCCAGTACTTC; cdr3_aa: CASSPMFGQETQYF
d_call: -; j_call: TRBJ2-3; v_call: TRBV15; clone_size: -; cdr3_nt: TGTGCCACCAGCAGAGATCTGGCGGCCCGGGGAGATACGCAGTATTTT; cdr3_aa: CATSRDLAARGDTQYF
d_call: -; j_call: TRBJ1-3; v_call: TRBV4-3; clone_size: -; cdr3_nt: TGCGCCAGCAGCCAAGACCACGGAAACAGCTACTCTGGAAACACCATATATTTT; cdr3_aa: CASSQDHGNSYSGNTIYF
d_call: -; j_call: TRBJ2-5; v_call: TRBV3-1; clone_size: -; cdr3_nt: TGTGCCAGCAGCCAGTATCGCGACAATGGTGCCCCGGAGACCCAGTACTTC; cdr3_aa: CASSQYRDNGAPETQYF
d_call: -; j_call: TRBJ1-4; v_call: TRBV3-1; clone_size: -; cdr3_nt: TGTGCCAGCAGCCTGGACATCAATGAAAAACTGTTTTTT; cdr3_aa: CASSLDINEKLFF
d_call: -; j_call: TRBJ2-1; v_call: TRBV11-2; clone_size: few; cdr3_nt: TGTGCCAGCAGCCATCTAGGCCCGGGGAATGAGCAGTTCTTC; cdr3_aa: CASSHLGPGNEQFF
d_call: -; j_call: TRBJ2-5; v_call: TRBV14; clone_size: few; cdr3_nt: TGTGCCAGCAGCGAGACCGGCAAGCAAGAGACCCAGTACTTC; cdr3_aa: CASSETGKQETQYF
d_call: TRBD2; j_call: TRBJ2-5; v_call: TRBV7-2; clone_size: few; cdr3_nt: TGTGCCAGCAGCTCAAGGACTAGCGGGGGCCAAGAGACCCAGTACTTC; cdr3_aa: CASSSRTSGGQETQYF
d_call: -; j_call: TRBJ1-2; v_call: TRBV15; clone_size: -; cdr3_nt: TGTGCCACCAGCAGAGACGTCAAGGGTGATGGCTACACCTTC; cdr3_aa: CATSRDVKGDGYTF
d_call: TRBD1; j_call: TRBJ2-7; v_call: TRBV20-1; clone_size: few; cdr3_nt: TGCAGTGCTAGAGATAGGGGGCACCTCTCCTACGAGCAGTACTTC; cdr3_aa: CSARDRGHLSYEQYF
d_call: -; j_call: TRBJ2-6; v_call: TRBV9; clone_size: -; cdr3_nt: TGTGCCAGCAGCCCAGACGGTACCTCTGGGGCCAACGTCCTGACTTTC; cdr3_aa: CASSPDGTSGANVLTF
d_call: -; j_call: TRBJ1-3; v_call: TRBV20-1; clone_size: -; cdr3_nt: TGCAGTGCCCCCGGACCCTGGCAAAACACCATATATTTT; cdr3_aa: CSAPGPWQNTIYF
d_call: TRBD1; j_call: TRBJ1-1; v_call: TRBV20-1; clone_size: -; cdr3_nt: TGCAGTGCTAGGACGGGACAGTTCACTGAAGTTTTCTTT; cdr3_aa: CSARTGQFTEVFF
d_call: -; j_call: TRBJ1-1; v_call: TRBV2; clone_size: few; cdr3_nt: TGTGCCAGCAGCGCACAGATGAACACTGAAGCTTTCTTT; cdr3_aa: CASSAQMNTEAFF
d_call: TRBD1; j_call: TRBJ1-1; v_call: TRBV20-1; clone_size: few; cdr3_nt: TGCAGTGCTAGAGTGGGGGGACAGGGGGCAACTGAAGCTTTCTTT; cdr3_aa: CSARVGGQGATEAFF
d_call: TRBD1; j_call: TRBJ1-2; v_call: TRBV20-1; clone_size: few; cdr3_nt: TGCAGTGCTTTGACAGGGGGAGTCTTTTCGGCGACCTTC; cdr3_aa: CSALTGGVFSATF
d_call: TRBD2; j_call: TRBJ2-3; v_call: TRBV9; clone_size: -; cdr3_nt: TGTGCCAGCAGCGCTCGATTCTTGAGCGGGGGGGCCGCAGATACGCAGTATTTT; cdr3_aa: CASSARFLSGGAADTQYF
d_call: -; j_call: TRBJ2-3; v_call: TRBV27; clone_size: few; cdr3_nt: TGTGCCAGCAGGCTTCAGGGTGGAGATACGCAGTATTTT; cdr3_aa: CASRLQGGDTQYF
d_call: -; j_call: TRBJ2-3; v_call: TRBV2; clone_size: -; cdr3_nt: TGTGCCAGCGGTGATACGCAGTATTTT; cdr3_aa: CASGDTQYF
d_call: TRBD1; j_call: TRBJ2-7; v_call: TRBV20-1; clone_size: few; cdr3_nt: TGCAGTGCTGAATCAGGGACAGGACTCTCCTACGAGCAGTACTTC; cdr3_aa: CSAESGTGLSYEQYF
d_call: -; j_call: TRBJ1-2; v_call: TRBV10-3; clone_size: few; cdr3_nt: TGTGCCATCGGTGCCAATCGGGACGGCTACACCTTC; cdr3_aa: CAIGANRDGYTF
d_call: TRBD1; j_call: TRBJ1-1; v_call: TRBV13; clone_size: -; cdr3_nt: TGTGGCAGCAGCTTCGGACAGGGGGCCACTGAAGCTTTCTTT; cdr3_aa: CGSSFGQGATEAFF
d_call: TRBD2; j_call: TRBJ2-3; v_call: TRBV5-1; clone_size: -; cdr3_nt: TGCGCCAGCAGCCTACAGTTTTCTAGCGGGGGGTCAGATACGCAGTATTTT; cdr3_aa: CASSLQFSSGGSDTQYF
d_call: TRBD1; j_call: TRBJ1-1; v_call: TRBV6-6; clone_size: -; cdr3_nt: TGTGCCAGCAGTTACTCAGGGGGCGGCACTGAAGCTTTCTTT; cdr3_aa: CASSYSGGGTEAFF
d_call: -; j_call: TRBJ1-1; v_call: TRBV29-1; clone_size: -; cdr3_nt: TGCAGCGTTGAAGAGGGGTCGGTAGGCACTGAAGCTTTCTTT; cdr3_aa: CSVEEGSVGTEAFF
d_call: -; j_call: TRBJ2-5; v_call: TRBV7-9; clone_size: -; cdr3_nt: TGTGCCAGCAGCCACTCAACGGCAGGGAAAGAGACCCAGTACTTC; cdr3_aa: CASSHSTAGKETQYF
d_call: -; j_call: TRBJ1-1; v_call: TRBV11-3; clone_size: -; cdr3_nt: TGTGCCAGCAGCTATAACCAGGGGCCTGGAACTGAAGCTTTCTTT; cdr3_aa: CASSYNQGPGTEAFF
d_call: TRBD1; j_call: TRBJ2-7; v_call: TRBV9; clone_size: -; cdr3_nt: TGTGCCAGCAGCGTAGCCGGACAGGGGGCCTCCTACGAGCAGTACTTC; cdr3_aa: CASSVAGQGASYEQYF
d_call: TRBD2; j_call: TRBJ2-4; v_call: TRBV12-3/TRBV12-4; clone_size: few; cdr3_nt: TGTGCCAGCAGTCCTAGCGGGGGCTTAGCCAAAAACATTCAGTACTTC; cdr3_aa: CASSPSGGLAKNIQYF
d_call: TRBD2; j_call: TRBJ2-7; v_call: TRBV28; clone_size: few; cdr3_nt: TGTGCCGGCGGGGGTTCCTACGGGCAGTACTTC; cdr3_aa: CAGGGSYGQYF
d_call: TRBD1; j_call: TRBJ2-1; v_call: TRBV10-3; clone_size: few; cdr3_nt: TGTGCCATCAGTAGACAGGGTGGCAGGGAGCAGTTCTTC; cdr3_aa: CAISRQGGREQFF
d_call: TRBD1; j_call: TRBJ2-1; v_call: TRBV6-2/TRBV6-3; clone_size: few; cdr3_nt: TGTGCCAGCAGTTCGACTCCCGGGACAGGGGTCGGTGAGCAGTTCTTC; cdr3_aa: CASSSTPGTGVGEQFF
d_call: -; j_call: TRBJ1-5; v_call: TRBV6-5; clone_size: -; cdr3_nt: TGTGCCAGCAGTTACTCGGGACACGAACAGCCCCAGCATTTT; cdr3_aa: CASSYSGHEQPQHF
d_call: -; j_call: TRBJ1-2; v_call: TRBV10-3; clone_size: few; cdr3_nt: TGTGCCATCAGTGAACGGGGGCCCGGTTATGGCTACACCTTC; cdr3_aa: CAISERGPGYGYTF
d_call: TRBD1; j_call: TRBJ1-6; v_call: TRBV7-6; clone_size: once; cdr3_nt: TGTGCCAGCAGCCGACAGGGAAATAATTCACCCCTCCACTTT; cdr3_aa: CASSRQGNNSPLHF
d_call: -; j_call: TRBJ2-5; v_call: TRBV7-6; clone_size: -; cdr3_nt: TGTGCCAGCAGCCGTAGGGGGACACCGGCGGAGACCCAGTACTTC; cdr3_aa: CASSRRGTPAETQYF
d_call: TRBD1; j_call: TRBJ1-1; v_call: TRBV3-1; clone_size: -; cdr3_nt: TGTGCCAGCAGCCAGGCCGGGACAGGGTTTGGGAAGAACACTGAAGCTTTCTTT; cdr3_aa: CASSQAGTGFGKNTEAFF
d_call: -; j_call: TRBJ1-4; v_call: TRBV7-2; clone_size: -; cdr3_nt: TGTGCCAGCAGCACCCCGGGACGCCCGAGGGTGTTTTTT; cdr3_aa: CASSTPGRPRVFF
d_call: -; j_call: TRBJ1-4; v_call: TRBV12-3/TRBV12-4; clone_size: once; cdr3_nt: TGTGCCAGCAGTGGACAGAGAGATGAAAAACTGTTTTTT; cdr3_aa: CASSGQRDEKLFF
d_call: TRBD2; j_call: TRBJ2-7; v_call: TRBV12-3/TRBV12-4; clone_size: -; cdr3_nt: TGTGCCAGCAGGAAAGCGGGGGGATCCTACGAGCAGTACTTC; cdr3_aa: CASRKAGGSYEQYF
d_call: -; j_call: TRBJ1-4; v_call: TRBV20-1; clone_size: -; cdr3_nt: TGCAGTGCTAGGTCAAGGGATGAAAAACTGTTTTTT; cdr3_aa: CSARSRDEKLFF
d_call: -; j_call: TRBJ2-1; v_call: TRBV4-3; clone_size: -; cdr3_nt: TGCGCCAGCAGCCAAGTATCCAGGGCCTACAATGAGCAGTTCTTC; cdr3_aa: CASSQVSRAYNEQFF